This entry is about one T cell receptor beta chain. Antigen unknown. The data were taken from a study of Graves' ophthalmopathy and Graves' hyperthyroidism. Study summary: Peripheral blood (taken before any treatment) was collected at initial diagnosis.

The authors amplified TCR beta CDR3 regions from RNA transcripts. After a first-round RT-PCR with HTBI primers, a second-round multiplex PCR was run. TCRdb re-analysed the multiplex PCR reads in MiXCR, keeping a single row per CDR3 protein. The repertoire includes approximately 160,000 distinct CDR3 sequences, approximately 40% of them detected once, and 8% to 9.5% sits in the top ten. Orbital computed tomography, together with clinical symptoms, serum thyroxine, TRAb and thyroid ultrasound, was used for diagnosis. PBMCs had their origin in fresh peripheral blood (about 10 ml). Study results and caveats: The model's prediction of ophthalmopathy progression had approximately 67% sensitivity and 72% to 85% specificity.

V was clipped by 7 bases and J by 3 bases, with 13 bases between them. This CDR3 region has 13 residues. The sample consisted of peripheral blood. The V gene is TRBV12-3 or TRBV12-4, the J gene TRBJ2-7, with D tentatively TRBD1 (6 bases). The receptor was isolated from a young man with Graves' ophthalmopathy. As DNA, the CDR3 is TGTGCCAGCACCCCGACAGGTAACTACGAGCAGTACTTC. Amino acid sequence: CASTPTGNYEQYF.